The clone carrying this T cell receptor (beta chain) was counted only a few times. The target antigen is unknown. The protocol was immunoSEQ multiplex PCR, while the TCRdb copy is restricted to in-frame clones and leaves out a portion. The repertoire holds nearly 1,000,000 clones, with 76% as singletons. Donors, healthy HIV-negative adults, lacked recent acute infections or vaccinations. Caucasian adults residing in Nashville, Tennessee made up all the donors. CDR3 length equals 17 residues. V was pared by 6 bases and J by 1 base, with 19 bases between. The germline V gene encodes CDR1 MDHEN and CDR2 SYDVKM. This specimen comes from a study of shared clonotypes between healthy human individuals. Looking at the study overall: Three plates each covered CD4 naive and memory; CD8 naive two, CD8 memory one.

Notes on the study in general: Larger richness was generally estimated for naive than memory subsets.

The receptor was derived from a man between 18 and 35 years old in good health. The V call is TRBV28, the J call TRBJ1-5; D possibly corresponds to TRBD1 (5 bases). The source material was memory CD4+ T cells sorted from blood. The subset here: CD45RA-negative fraction. The CDR3 DNA follows: TGTGCCAGCAGACCGTCTTTCGGGACGTCCAGCAATCAGCCCCAGCATTTT. It yields the protein CASRPSFGTSSNQPQHF.